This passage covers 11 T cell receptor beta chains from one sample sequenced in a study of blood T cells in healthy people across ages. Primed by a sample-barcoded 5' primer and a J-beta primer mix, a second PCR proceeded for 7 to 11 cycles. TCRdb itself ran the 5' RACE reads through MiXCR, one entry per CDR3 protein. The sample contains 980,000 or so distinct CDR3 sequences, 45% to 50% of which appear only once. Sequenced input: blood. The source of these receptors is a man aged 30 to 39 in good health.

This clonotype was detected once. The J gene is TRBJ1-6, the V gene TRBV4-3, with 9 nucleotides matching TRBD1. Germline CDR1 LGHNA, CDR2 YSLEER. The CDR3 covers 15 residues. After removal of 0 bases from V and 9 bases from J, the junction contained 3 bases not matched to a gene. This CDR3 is CASSQEGQGSSPLHF. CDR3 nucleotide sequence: TGCGCCAGCAGCCAAGAGGGACAGGGAAGTTCACCCCTCCACTTT.

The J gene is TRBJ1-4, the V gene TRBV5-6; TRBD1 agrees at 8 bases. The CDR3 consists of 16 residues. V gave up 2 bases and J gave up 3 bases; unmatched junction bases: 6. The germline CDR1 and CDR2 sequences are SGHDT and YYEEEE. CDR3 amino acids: CASSFGPQGANEKLFF. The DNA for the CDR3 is TGTGCCAGCAGCTTTGGCCCACAGGGGGCTAATGAAAAACTGTTTTTT.

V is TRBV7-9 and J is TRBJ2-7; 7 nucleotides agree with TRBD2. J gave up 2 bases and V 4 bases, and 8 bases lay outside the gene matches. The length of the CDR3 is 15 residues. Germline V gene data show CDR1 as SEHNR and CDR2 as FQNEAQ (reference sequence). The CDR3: CASSSRGDMAYEQYF. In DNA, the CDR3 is TGTGCCAGCAGCTCTCGGGGGGATATGGCCTACGAGCAGTACTTC.

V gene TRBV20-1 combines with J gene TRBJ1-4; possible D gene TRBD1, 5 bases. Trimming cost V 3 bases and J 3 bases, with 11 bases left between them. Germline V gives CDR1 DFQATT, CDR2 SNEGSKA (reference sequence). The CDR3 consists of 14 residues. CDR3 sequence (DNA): TGCAGTGCTAGCCGGGGACGGTCTAATGAAAAACTGTTTTTT. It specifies CSASRGRSNEKLFF.

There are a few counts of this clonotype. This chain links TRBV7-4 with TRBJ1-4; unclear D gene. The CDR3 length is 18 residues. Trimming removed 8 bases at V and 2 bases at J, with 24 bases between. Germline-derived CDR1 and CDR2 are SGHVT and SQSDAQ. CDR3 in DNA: TGTGCCAGCCCGCAGTGGCCACGTCAAGGCGTTACTAATGAAAAACTGTTTTTT. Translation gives CASPQWPRQGVTNEKLFF.

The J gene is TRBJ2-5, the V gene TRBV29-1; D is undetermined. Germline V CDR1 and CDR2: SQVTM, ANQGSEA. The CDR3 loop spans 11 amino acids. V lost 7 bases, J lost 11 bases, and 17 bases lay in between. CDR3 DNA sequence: TGCAGCGCCCTTGACTTCAATGAGCAGTACTTC. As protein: CSALDFNEQYF. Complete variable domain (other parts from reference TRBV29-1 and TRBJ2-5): SAVISQKPSRDICQRGTSLTIQCQVDSQVTMMFWYRQQPGQSLTLIATANQGSEATYESGFVIDKFPISRPNLTFSTLTVSNMSPEDSSIYLCSALDFNEQYFGPGTRLLVL.

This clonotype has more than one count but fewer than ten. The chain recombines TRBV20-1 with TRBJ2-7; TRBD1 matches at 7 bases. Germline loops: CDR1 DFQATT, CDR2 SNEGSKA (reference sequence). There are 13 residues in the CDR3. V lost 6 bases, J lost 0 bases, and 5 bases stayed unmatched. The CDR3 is CSASDRDSYEQYF. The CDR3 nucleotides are TGCAGTGCGTCAGACAGGGACTCCTACGAGCAGTACTTC.

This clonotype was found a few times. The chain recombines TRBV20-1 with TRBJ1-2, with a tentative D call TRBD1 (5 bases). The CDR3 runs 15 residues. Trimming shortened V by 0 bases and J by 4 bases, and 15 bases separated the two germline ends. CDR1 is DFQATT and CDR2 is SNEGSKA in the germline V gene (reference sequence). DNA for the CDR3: TGCAGTGCTAGAGATCGGCAGGGTCTGATCTATGGCTACACCTTC. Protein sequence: CSARDRQGLIYGYTF.

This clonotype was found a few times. The CDR3 protein is CASSSPAGSADTQYF. CDR3 nucleotide sequence: TGTGCCAGCAGCTCCCCAGCGGGGAGCGCAGATACGCAGTATTTT. The chain couples TRBV7-6 to TRBJ2-3, with TRBD2 matching 7 bases. Germline V gene lookup returns CDR1 SGHVS and CDR2 FNYEAQ. V was pared by 4 bases and J by 4 bases, with 8 bases of the junction left unmatched. The CDR3 contains 15 residues.

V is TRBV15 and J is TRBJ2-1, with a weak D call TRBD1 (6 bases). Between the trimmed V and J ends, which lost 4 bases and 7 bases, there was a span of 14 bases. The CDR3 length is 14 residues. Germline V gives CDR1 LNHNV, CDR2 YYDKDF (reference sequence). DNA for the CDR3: TGTGCCACCAGCACTGGCGTAGGGGGTAATGAGCAGTTCTTC. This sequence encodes CATSTGVGGNEQFF.

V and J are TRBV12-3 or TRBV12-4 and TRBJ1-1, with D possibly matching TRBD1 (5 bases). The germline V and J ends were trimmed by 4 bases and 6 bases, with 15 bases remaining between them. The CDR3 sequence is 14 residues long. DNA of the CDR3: TGTGCCAGCAGTTGGGACGGGGGGAGTGCTGAAGCTTTCTTT. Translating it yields CASSWDGGSAEAFF.